This T cell receptor beta chain was recovered during a study of blood T cell repertoires in COVID-19. The overall study: T cells, B-cell-depleted T cells, or PBMCs supplied cDNA or gDNA.

TCRdb keeps only in-frame clones here, not all; method: immunoSEQ multiplex PCR. The table shows 5,500 to 7,500 clones, with roughly nine tenths occurring only once. CDR3 length equals 14 residues. Trimming took 2 bases from V and 9 from J; bases not matched to a gene: 6. Per germline, CDR1 SGHVS and CDR2 FNYEAQ. The TCR sequence derives from a human donor in a cohort sampled during active COVID-19. The donor label of this sample is uncertain. V and J are TRBV7-6 and TRBJ2-1, with 8 bases aligning to TRBD1. Sequencing was performed on peripheral blood. The CDR3 DNA reads TGTGCCAGCAGCTTATCCGGACAGGGCGGTGAGCAGTTCTTC. Its protein product is CASSLSGQGGEQFF. Complete variable domain (other parts from reference TRBV7-6 and TRBJ2-1): GAGVSQSPRYKVTKRGQDVALRCDPISGHVSLYWYRQALGQGPEFLTYFNYEAQQDKSGLPNDRFSAERPEGSISTLTIQRTEQRDSAMYRCASSLSGQGGEQFFGPGTRLTVL.